This T cell receptor (beta chain) was retrieved from a study of pediatric ulcerative colitis (dated by TCRdb to the late 2010s). General notes on the study: About seven ulcerative colitis patients had pancolitis and two had left-sided colitis, with histology consistent with ulcerative colitis in all. From 8 or 9 newly diagnosed, treatment-naive pediatric ulcerative colitis patients and a few non-IBD control children, paired blood and rectal samples were collected. By Pediatric Ulcerative Colitis Activity Index, two patients had mild disease, four had moderate disease and three had acute severe colitis.

CDR1 and CDR2 were assigned from the germline V gene as SGDLS and YYNGEE. Inclusive of the bounding cysteine and phenylalanine, the CDR3 is 13 residues long. Only the CDR3 DNA is retained, 39 bases long and in frame from the first base. The V end loses 4 bases and the J end loses 5 bases, and a stretch of 9 bases separates them. Rearranged CDR3 beta regions were amplified from genomic DNA with multiplex V and J primers using the immunoSEQ TRB Survey service. To keep depth equal across samples, survey-level sequencing depth of up to 500,000 reads per sample was applied. The libraries were purified and pooled, then sequenced using Illumina technology. The original methods were these. Productive clonality, sample overlap, pairwise scatters, CDR3 beta length, V/D/J gene usage and productiveness were all assessed with the immunoSEQ online tools. Calculated diversity was defined as the number of unique rearrangements divided by total templates times 100, and Shannon and Simpson indices were additionally computed. For principal component analysis, Z-score normalized data were analyzed with the R prcomp function and the ggbiplot package. Morisita's index was used to quantify blood-rectal clonal overlap within each subject. TCRdb re-hosts the immuneACCESS table, in-frame sequences only. Its copies lack some clones; in the studies checked, an unresolved V gene accounts for under half of them, and the cause for the rest is not known. The V and J calls and clone size come from that table; D and trimming were worked out from the DNA. The sample table shows about 64,000 clones, and approximately 87% are seen once. The biggest ten clones account for 3% to 4.5% of the sample.

Here is what the overall study found, with its caveats: Because repertoires were derived from total lymphocyte DNA, patterns in rare subsets such as regulatory T cells may not have been reflected. Significantly higher autologous blood-rectal clonal overlap was found in ulcerative colitis patients than in controls, which suggested increased T cell trafficking to inflamed tissue. The healthy control group was small, with only a few individuals. Rectal repertoire features separated controls, mild-moderate and acute severe colitis patients; acute severe colitis showed reduced rectal diversity due to clonal expansions. A couple of patients' blood samples yielded substantially fewer templates for technical reasons and were excluded from blood-rectal overlap analysis. Two rectal CDR3 clonotypes were present in all ulcerative colitis patients and in none of the controls.

Comments on this clone: What this receptor recognizes is not known. Base qualities are not at hand, and no much larger clone is one base apart.

No immunosuppressive medication had been given to the ulcerative colitis patients before the diagnostic colonoscopy. A blood sample was drawn at the time of the colonoscopy. The Wizard kit (Promega) was used to extract genomic DNA from the blood and intestinal samples. The sample comprised blood. The V gene is TRBV9 and the J gene is TRBJ1-4, with the D segment identity uncertain. The receptor was isolated from a boy aged 10-17 years with severe ulcerative colitis. The CDR3: CASSSMGNEKLFF. The bases read TGTGCCAGCAGCTCCATGGGGAATGAAAAACTGTTTTTT.